The source of this TCR beta chain is a study of graft-versus-host responses after intestinal transplantation. On the study more broadly: For 3 to 4 years after anti-thymocyte globulin induction, all recipients took tacrolimus and steroids. Regarding the study as a whole: Allografts from individuals with graft-donor T cell macrochimerism displayed high graft-versus-host to host-versus-graft clonal ratios. GvH clones appeared in recipient marrow, some first in ileum or blood. Early after transplant, HvG declines were associated with peak levels of circulating GvH clones.

This clone came up once. Its cognate antigen is unknown. Per the germline V gene, CDR1 is MDHEN and CDR2 is SYDVKM. This CDR3 is 14 amino acids long. Here immunoSEQ multiplex PCR was the method, and the copy in TCRdb shows in-frame clones only, minus some. There are some 46,000 clones in the sample; just under 95% occur only once, and about 1.6% lies in the top ten. V usage is TRBV28 and J usage is TRBJ2-5; the match to TRBD1 covers 9 bases. The assigned J gene may be wrong: the sequence end matches TRBJ2-7 better. The sample in question was PBMCs, obtained roughly 51 weeks after intestinal transplant. The TCR was taken from a human patient who received an intestinal transplant, so some T cells may come from the graft donor. In DNA, the CDR3 is TGTGCCAGCAGTGATCCGGGACAGGGCTACGAGCAGTACTTC. Amino acids: CASSDPGQGYEQYF.